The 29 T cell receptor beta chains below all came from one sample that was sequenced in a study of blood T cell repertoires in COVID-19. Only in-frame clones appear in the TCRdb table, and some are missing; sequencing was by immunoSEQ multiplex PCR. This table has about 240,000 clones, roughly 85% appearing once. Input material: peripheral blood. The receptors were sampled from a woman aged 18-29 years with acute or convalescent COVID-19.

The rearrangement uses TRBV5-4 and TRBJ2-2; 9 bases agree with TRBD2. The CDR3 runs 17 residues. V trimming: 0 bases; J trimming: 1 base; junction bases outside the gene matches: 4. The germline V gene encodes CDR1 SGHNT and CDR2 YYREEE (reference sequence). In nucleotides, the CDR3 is TGTGCCAGCAGCTTGGGAAGCGGGGGGCGGAACACCGGGGAGCTGTTTTTT. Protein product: CASSLGSGGRNTGELFF.

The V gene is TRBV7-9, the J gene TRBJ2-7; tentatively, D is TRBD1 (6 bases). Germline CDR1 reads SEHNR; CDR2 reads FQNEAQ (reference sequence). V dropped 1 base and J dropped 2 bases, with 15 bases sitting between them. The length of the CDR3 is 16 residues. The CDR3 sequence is CASSLGLYRDPYEQYF. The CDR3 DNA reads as TGTGCCAGCAGCTTAGGGCTTTACAGGGATCCCTACGAGCAGTACTTC.

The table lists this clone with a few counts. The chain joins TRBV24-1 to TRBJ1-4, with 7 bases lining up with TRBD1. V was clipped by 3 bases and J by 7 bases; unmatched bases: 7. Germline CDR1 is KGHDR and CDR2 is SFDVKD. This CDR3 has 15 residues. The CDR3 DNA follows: TGTGCCACCAGTGATAACACAGGGGTTTCTGAAAAACTGTTTTTT. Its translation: CATSDNTGVSEKLFF.

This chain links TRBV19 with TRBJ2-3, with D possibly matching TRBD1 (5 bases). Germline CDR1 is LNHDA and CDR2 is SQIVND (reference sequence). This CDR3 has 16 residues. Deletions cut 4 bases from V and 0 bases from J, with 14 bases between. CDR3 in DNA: TGTGCCAGTAGTAGGGAACATGGGGCTAGCACAGATACGCAGTATTTT. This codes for CASSREHGASTDTQYF. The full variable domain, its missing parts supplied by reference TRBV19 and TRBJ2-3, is DGGITQSPKYLFRKEGQNVTLSCEQNLNHDAMYWYRQDPGQGLRLIYYSQIVNDFQKGDIAEGYSVSREKKESFPLTVTSAQKNPTAFYLCASSREHGASTDTQYFGPGTRLTVL.

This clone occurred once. CDR3: CASADRASGSNEQFF. DNA of the CDR3: TGTGCCAGCGCCGACCGGGCGAGCGGGAGTAATGAGCAGTTCTTC. J is TRBJ2-1 and V is TRBV7-9; 8 bases are a match to TRBD2. Trimming took 8 bases from V and 7 from J; bases not matched to a gene: 13. CDR3 length: 15 residues. CDR1 is SEHNR, CDR2 FQNEAQ, per germline (reference sequence).

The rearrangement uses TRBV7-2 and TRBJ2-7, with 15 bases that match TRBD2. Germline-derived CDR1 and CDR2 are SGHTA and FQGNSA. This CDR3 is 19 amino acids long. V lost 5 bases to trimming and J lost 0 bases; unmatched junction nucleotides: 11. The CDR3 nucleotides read TGTGCCAGCAGCCTACCGGGACTAGCGGGAGGTCGGGCCTCCTACGAGCAGTACTTC. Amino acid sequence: CASSLPGLAGGRASYEQYF. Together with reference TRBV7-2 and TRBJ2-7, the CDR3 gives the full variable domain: GAGVSQSPSNKVTEKGKDVELRCDPISGHTALYWYRQSLGQGLEFLIYFQGNSAPDKSGLPSDRFSAERTGGSVSTLTIQRTQQEDSAVYLCASSLPGLAGGRASYEQYFGPGTRLTVT.

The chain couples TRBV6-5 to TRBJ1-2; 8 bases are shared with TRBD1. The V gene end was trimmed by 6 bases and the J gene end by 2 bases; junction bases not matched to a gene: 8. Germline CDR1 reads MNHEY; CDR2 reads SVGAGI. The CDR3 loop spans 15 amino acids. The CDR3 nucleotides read TGTGCCAGCAGCCGAATCCGGACAGGGAACTATGGCTACACCTTC. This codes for CASSRIRTGNYGYTF.

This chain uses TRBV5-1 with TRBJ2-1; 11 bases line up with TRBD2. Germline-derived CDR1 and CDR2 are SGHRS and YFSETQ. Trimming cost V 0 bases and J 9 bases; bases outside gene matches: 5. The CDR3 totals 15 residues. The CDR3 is CASSLVAGGYSEQFF. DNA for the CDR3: TGCGCCAGCAGCTTGGTAGCGGGAGGGTATAGTGAGCAGTTCTTC.

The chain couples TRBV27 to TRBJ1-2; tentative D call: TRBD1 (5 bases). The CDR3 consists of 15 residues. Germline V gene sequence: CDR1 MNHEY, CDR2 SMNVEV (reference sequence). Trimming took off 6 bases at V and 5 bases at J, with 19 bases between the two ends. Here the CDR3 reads CASRTRGIREYGYTF. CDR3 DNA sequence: TGTGCCAGCAGGACACGGGGGATTAGAGAATATGGCTACACCTTC.

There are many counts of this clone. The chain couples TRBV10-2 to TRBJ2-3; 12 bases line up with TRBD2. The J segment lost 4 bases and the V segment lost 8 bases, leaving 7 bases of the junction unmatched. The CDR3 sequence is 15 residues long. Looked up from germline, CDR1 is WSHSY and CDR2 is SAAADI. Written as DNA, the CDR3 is TGCGCCAGCCGAAGACTAGCGGGAGAACCAGATACGCAGTATTTT. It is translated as CASRRLAGEPDTQYF.

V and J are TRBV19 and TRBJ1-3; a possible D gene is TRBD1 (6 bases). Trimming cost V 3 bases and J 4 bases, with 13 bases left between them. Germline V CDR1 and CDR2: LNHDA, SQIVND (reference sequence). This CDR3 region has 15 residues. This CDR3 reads CASSMSAGVGNTIYF. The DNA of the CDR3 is TGTGCCAGTAGTATGAGCGCAGGGGTGGGAAACACCATATATTTT.

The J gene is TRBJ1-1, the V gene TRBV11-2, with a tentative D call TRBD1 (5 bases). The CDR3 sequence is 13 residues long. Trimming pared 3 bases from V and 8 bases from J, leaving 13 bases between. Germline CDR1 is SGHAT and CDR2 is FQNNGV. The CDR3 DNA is TGTGCCAGCAGCTTCAACTCCCAGGGCGAAGCTTTCTTT. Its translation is CASSFNSQGEAFF.

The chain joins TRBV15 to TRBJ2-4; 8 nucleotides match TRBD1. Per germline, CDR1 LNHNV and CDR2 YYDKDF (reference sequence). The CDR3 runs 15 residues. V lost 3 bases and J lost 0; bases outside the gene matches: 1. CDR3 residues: CATSRTGVAKNIQYF. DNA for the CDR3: TGTGCCACCAGCAGGACAGGGGTAGCCAAAAACATTCAGTACTTC.

The CDR3 region is CASSLTGTTYEQYF. The CDR3 DNA is TGCGCCAGCAGCTTGACCGGGACTACCTACGAGCAGTACTTC. The chain links TRBV5-1 to TRBJ2-7, with 7 bases identical to TRBD2. Germline V lookup: CDR1 SGHRS, CDR2 YFSETQ. Unmatched junction bases numbered 3, after V lost 1 base and J lost 2 bases. This CDR3 is built from 14 residues.

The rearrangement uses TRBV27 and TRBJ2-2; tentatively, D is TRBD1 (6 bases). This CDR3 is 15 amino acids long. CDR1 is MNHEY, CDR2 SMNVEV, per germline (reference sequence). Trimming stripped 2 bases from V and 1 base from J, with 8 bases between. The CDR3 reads CASSLRGRNTGELFF. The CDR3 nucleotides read TGTGCCAGCAGTTTAAGGGGGAGGAACACCGGGGAGCTGTTTTTT.

CDR3 residues: CASSEAGGGNEQFF. The DNA of the CDR3 is TGTGCCAGCAGTGAAGCGGGAGGTGGCAATGAGCAGTTCTTC. The chain joins TRBV6-4 to TRBJ2-1, with 9 bases lining up with TRBD2. Unmatched junction bases numbered 3, after V lost 3 bases and J lost 6 bases. The CDR3 loop spans 14 amino acids. Germline CDR1 reads MRHNA; CDR2 reads SNTAGT.

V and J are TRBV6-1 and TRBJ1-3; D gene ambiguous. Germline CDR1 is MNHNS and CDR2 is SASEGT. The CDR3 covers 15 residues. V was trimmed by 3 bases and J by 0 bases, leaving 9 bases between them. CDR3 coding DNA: TGTGCCAGCAGTGACCTAATCTCCTCTGGAAACACCATATATTTT. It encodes CASSDLISSGNTIYF.

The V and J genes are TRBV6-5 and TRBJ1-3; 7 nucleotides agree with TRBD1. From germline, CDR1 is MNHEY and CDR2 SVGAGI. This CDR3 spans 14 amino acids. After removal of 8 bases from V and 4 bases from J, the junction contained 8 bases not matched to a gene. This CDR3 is CASCIDRDGNTIYF. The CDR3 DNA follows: TGTGCCAGCTGTATCGACAGGGACGGAAACACCATATATTTT.

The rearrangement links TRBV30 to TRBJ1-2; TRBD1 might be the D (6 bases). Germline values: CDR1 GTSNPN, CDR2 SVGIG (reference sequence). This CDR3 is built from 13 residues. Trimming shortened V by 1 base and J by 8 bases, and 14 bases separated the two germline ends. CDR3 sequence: CAWSEGDPAGYTF. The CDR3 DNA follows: TGTGCCTGGAGTGAGGGGGACCCGGCCGGCTACACCTTC.

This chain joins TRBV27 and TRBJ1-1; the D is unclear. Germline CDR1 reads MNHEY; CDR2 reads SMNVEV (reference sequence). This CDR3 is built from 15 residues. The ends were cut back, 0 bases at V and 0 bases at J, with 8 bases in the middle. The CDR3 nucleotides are TGTGCCAGCAGTTTATCACGGGGTATGAACACTGAAGCTTTCTTT. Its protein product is CASSLSRGMNTEAFF.

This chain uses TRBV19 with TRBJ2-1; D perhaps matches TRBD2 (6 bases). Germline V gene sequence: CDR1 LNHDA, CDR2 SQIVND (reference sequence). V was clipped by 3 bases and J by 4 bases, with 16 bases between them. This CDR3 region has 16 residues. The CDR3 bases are TGTGCCAGTAGTATTTTAGAGGGACTGAATTACAATGAGCAGTTCTTC. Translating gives CASSILEGLNYNEQFF.

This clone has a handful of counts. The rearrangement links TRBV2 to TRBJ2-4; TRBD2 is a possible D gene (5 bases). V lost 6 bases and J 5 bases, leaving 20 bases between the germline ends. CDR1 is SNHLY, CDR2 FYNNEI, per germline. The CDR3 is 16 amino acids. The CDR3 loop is CASRRAAGLLENIQYF. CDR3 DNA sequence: TGTGCCAGCAGGCGGGCCGCGGGTCTGTTGGAAAACATTCAGTACTTC. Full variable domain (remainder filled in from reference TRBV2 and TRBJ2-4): EPEVTQTPSHQVTQMGQEVILRCVPISNHLYFYWYRQILGQKVEFLVSFYNNEISEKSEIFDDQFSVERPDGSNFTLKIRSTKLEDSAMYFCASRRAAGLLENIQYFGAGTRLSVL.

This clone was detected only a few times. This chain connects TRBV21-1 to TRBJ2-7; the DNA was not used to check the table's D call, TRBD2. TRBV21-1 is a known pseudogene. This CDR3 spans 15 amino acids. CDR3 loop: CASSKGAGPTYEQYF. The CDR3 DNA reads TGTGCCAGCAGCAAAGGGGCGGGACCCACCTACGAGCAGTACTTC.

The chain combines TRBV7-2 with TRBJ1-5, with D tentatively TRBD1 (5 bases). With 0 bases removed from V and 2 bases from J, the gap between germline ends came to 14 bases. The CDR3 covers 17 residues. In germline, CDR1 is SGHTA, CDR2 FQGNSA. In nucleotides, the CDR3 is TGTGCCAGCAGCTTAGCCCTCGGGGGTGTGGGCAATCAGCCCCAGCATTTT. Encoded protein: CASSLALGGVGNQPQHF.

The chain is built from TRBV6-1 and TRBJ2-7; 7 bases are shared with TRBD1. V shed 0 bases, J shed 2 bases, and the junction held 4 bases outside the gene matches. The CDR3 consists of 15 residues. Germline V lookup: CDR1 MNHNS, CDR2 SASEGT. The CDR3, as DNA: TGTGCCAGCAGTGAAGCCGGGGACAGAACCTACGAGCAGTACTTC. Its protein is CASSEAGDRTYEQYF.

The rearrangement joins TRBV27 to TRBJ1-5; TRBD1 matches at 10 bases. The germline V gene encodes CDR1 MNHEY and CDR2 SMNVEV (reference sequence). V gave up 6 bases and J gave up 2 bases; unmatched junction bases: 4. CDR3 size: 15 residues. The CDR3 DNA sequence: TGTGCCAGCAGACGAGGGACAGGGGGCAATCAGCCCCAGCATTTT. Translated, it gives CASRRGTGGNQPQHF.

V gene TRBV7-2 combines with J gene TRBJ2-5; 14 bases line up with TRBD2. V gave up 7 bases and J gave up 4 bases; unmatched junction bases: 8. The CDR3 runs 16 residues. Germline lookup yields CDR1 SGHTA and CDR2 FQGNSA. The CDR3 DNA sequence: TGTGCCAGCACCTTGACTAGCGGGAGGGCCGTAGAGACCCAGTACTTC. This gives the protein CASTLTSGRAVETQYF.

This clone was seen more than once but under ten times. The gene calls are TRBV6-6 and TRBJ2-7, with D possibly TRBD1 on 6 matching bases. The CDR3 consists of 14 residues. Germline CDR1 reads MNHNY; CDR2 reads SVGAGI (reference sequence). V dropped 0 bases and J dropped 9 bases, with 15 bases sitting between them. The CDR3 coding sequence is TGTGCCAGCAGTTACTCGCTGGACAGCATGATGCAGTACTTC. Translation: CASSYSLDSMMQYF.

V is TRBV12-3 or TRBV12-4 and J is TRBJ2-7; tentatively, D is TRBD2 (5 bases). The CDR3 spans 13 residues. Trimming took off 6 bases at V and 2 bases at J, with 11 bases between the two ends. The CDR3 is CASSPAVTYEQYF. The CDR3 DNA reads TGTGCCAGCAGCCCAGCGGTGACCTACGAGCAGTACTTC.